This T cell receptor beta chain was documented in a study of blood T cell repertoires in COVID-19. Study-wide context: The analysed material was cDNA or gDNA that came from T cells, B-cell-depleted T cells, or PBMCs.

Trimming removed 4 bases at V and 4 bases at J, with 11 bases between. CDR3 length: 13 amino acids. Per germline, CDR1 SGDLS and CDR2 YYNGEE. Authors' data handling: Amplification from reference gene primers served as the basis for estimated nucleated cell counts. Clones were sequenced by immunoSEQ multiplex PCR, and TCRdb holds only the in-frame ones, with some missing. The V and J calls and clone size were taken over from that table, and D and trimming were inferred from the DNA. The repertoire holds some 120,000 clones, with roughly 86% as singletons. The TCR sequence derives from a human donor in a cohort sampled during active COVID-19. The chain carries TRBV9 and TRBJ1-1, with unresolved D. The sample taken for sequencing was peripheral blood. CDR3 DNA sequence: TGTGCCAGCAGCCTGATTAGTGGCACTGAAGCTTTCTTT. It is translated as CASSLISGTEAFF.